This T cell receptor beta chain was documented in a study of blood T cell repertoires in COVID-19. Germline V gives CDR1 MNHEY, CDR2 SVGEGT. CDR3 length: 14 residues. Trimming left V 5 bases short and J 11 bases short, with 21 bases between. Only in-frame clones appear in the TCRdb table, and some are missing; sequencing was by immunoSEQ multiplex PCR. The sample lists more than 200,000 clones, about 85% occurring once. Sequenced: peripheral blood. This TCR was recovered from a man aged 70-80 years with acute or convalescent COVID-19. This sequence joins TRBV6-2 or TRBV6-3 and TRBJ1-1; no reliable D call. As DNA, the CDR3 is TGTGCCAGCAGTAACCCCAACGGGGAGCGCGGGGCTTTCTTT. It is translated as CASSNPNGERGAFF.